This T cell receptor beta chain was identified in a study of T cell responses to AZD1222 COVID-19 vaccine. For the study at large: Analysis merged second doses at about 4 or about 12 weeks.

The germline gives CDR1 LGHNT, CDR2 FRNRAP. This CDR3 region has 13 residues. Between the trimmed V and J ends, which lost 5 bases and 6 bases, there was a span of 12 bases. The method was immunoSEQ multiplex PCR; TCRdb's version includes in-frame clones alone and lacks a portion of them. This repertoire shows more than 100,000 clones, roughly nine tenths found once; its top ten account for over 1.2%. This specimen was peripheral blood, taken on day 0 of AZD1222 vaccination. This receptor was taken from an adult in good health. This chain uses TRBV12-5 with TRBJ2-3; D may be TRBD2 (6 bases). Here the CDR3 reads CASGPNRGDTQYF. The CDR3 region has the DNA TGTGCTAGTGGTCCGAACCGGGGGGATACGCAGTATTTT.